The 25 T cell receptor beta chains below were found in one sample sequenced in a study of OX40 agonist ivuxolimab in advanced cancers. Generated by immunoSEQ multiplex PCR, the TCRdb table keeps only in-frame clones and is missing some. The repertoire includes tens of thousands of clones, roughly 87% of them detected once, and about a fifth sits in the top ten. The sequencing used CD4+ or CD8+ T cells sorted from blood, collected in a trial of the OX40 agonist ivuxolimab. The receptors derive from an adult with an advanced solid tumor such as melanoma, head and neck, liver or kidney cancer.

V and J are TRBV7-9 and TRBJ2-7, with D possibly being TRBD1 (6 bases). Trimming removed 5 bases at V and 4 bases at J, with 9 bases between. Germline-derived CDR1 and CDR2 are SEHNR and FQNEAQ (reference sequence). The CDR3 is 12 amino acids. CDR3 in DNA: TGTGCCAGCAGCCAAGGACAGTACGAGCAGTACTTC. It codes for CASSQGQYEQYF. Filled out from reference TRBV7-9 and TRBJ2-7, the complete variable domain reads DTGVSQNPRHKITKRGQNVTFRCDPISEHNRLYWYRQTLGQGPEFLTYFQNEAQLEKSRLLSDRFSAERPKGSFSTLEIQRTEQGDSAMYLCASSQGQYEQYFGPGTRLTVT.

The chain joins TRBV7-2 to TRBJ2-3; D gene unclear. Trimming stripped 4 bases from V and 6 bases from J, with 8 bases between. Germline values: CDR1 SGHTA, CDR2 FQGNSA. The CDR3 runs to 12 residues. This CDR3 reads CASSSYGDTQYF. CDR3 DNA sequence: TGTGCCAGCAGCTCATACGGCGATACGCAGTATTTT.

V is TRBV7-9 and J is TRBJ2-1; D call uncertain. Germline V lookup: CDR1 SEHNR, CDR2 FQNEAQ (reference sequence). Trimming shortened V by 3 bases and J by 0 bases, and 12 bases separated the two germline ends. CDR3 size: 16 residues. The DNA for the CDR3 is TGTGCCAGCAGCTTCCTCGACTGGCGCTCCTACAATGAGCAGTTCTTC. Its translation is CASSFLDWRSYNEQFF.

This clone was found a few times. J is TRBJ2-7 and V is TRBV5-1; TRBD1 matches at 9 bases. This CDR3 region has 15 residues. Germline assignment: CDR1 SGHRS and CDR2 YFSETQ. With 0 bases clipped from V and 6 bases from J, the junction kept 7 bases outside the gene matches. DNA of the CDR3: TGCGCCAGCAGCTTGGGGGACAGGGTTGTTCGCGAGCAGTACTTC. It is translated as CASSLGDRVVREQYF.

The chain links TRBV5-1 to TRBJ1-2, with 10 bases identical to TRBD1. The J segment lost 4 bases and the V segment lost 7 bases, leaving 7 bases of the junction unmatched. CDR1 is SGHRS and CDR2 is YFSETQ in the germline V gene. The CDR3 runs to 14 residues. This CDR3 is CASGEGQGTYGYTF. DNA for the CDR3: TGCGCCAGCGGAGAGGGACAGGGGACCTATGGCTACACCTTC.

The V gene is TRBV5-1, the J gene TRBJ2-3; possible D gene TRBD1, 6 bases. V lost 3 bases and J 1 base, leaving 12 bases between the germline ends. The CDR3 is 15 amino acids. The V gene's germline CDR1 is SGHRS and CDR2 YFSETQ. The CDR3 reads CASSSTAGGTDTQYF. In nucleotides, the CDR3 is TGCGCCAGCAGCTCCACGGCAGGGGGCACAGATACGCAGTATTTT.

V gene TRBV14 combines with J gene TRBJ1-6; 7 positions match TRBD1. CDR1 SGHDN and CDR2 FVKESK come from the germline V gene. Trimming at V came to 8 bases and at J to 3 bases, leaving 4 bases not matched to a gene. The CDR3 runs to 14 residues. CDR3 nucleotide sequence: TGTGCCAGCGCCAGGGGGATCTATAATTCACCCCTCCACTTT. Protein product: CASARGIYNSPLHF.

Here the CDR3 reads CASRDPTSGRAGEQFF. CDR3 bases: TGTGCCAGCAGGGACCCTACTAGCGGGAGGGCCGGTGAGCAGTTCTTC. The chain employs TRBV7-2 and TRBJ2-1; 13 bases agree with TRBD2. Germline CDR1 and CDR2: SGHTA and FQGNSA. This CDR3 has 16 amino acids. V was clipped by 6 bases and J by 9 bases; unmatched bases: 11.

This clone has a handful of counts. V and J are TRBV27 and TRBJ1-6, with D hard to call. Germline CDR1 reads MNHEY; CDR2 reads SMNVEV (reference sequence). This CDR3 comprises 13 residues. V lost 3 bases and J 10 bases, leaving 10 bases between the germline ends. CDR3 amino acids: CASSLSSRSPLHF. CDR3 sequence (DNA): TGTGCCAGCAGTTTGTCCAGTCGGTCACCCCTCCACTTT.

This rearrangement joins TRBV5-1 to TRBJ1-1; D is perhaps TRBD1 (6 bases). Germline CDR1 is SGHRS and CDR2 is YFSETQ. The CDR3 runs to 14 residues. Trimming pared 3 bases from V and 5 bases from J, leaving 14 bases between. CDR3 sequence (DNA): TGCGCCAGCAGCTCCTTACAGGGAAGTACTGAAGCTTTCTTT. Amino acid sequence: CASSSLQGSTEAFF.

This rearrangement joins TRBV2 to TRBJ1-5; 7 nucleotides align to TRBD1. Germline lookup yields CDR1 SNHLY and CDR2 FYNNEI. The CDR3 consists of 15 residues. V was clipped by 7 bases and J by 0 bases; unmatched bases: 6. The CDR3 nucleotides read TGTGCCAGCAACCGGGACAGACTTAGCAATCAGCCCCAGCATTTT. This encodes CASNRDRLSNQPQHF.

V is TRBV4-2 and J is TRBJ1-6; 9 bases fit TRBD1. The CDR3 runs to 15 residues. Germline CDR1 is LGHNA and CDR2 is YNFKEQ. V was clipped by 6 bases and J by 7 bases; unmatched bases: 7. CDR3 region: CASRRDRAINSPLHF. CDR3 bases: TGTGCCAGCAGAAGGGACAGGGCAATAAATTCACCCCTCCACTTT.

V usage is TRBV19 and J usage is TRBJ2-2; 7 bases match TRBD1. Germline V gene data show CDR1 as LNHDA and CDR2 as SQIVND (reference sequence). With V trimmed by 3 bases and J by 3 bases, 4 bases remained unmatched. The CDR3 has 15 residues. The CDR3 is CASSMQGDHTGELFF. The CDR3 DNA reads TGTGCCAGTAGTATGCAGGGGGATCACACCGGGGAGCTGTTTTTT.

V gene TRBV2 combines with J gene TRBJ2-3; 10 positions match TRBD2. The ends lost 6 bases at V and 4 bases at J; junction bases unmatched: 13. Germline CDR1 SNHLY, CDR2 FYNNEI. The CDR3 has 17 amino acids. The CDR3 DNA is TGTGCCAGCAGCTTACGAGGGTCTAGCGGGAGCCCAGATACGCAGTATTTT. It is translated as CASSLRGSSGSPDTQYF.

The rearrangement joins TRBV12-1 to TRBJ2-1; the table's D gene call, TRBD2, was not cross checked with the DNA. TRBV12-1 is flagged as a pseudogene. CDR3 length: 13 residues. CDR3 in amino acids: CASSPWAGVEQFF. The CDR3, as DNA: TGTGCCAGCAGCCCTTGGGCGGGGGTGGAGCAGTTCTTC.

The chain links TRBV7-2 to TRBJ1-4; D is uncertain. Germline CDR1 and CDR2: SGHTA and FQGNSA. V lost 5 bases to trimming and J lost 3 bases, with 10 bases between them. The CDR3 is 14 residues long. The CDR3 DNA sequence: TGTGCCAGCAGCCCCGGGCTGTCTAATGAAAAACTGTTTTTT. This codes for CASSPGLSNEKLFF.

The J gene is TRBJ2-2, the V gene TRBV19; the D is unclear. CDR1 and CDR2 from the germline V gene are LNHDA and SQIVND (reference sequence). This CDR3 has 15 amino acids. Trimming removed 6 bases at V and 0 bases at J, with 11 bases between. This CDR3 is CASSGRRTNTGELFF. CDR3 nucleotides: TGTGCCAGTAGCGGGCGAAGAACGAACACCGGGGAGCTGTTTTTT.

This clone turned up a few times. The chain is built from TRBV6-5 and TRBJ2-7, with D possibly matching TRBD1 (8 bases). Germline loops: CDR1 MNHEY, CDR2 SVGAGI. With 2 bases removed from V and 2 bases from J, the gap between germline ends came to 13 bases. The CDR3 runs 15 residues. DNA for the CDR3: TGTGCCAGCAGTTACGACAGGGGAGGGACCTACGAGCAGTACTTC. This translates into CASSYDRGGTYEQYF.

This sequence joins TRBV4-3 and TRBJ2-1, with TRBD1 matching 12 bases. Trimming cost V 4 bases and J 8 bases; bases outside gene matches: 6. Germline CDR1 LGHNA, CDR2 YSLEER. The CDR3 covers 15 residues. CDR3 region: CASSRDRGLVDEQFF. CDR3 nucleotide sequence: TGCGCCAGCAGCCGGGACAGGGGGCTTGTCGATGAGCAGTTCTTC.

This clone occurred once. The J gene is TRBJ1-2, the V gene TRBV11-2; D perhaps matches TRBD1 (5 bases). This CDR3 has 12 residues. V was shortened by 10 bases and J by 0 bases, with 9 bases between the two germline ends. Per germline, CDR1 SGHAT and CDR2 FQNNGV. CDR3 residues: CATYRTNYGYTF. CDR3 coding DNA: TGTGCCACATACAGGACTAACTATGGCTACACCTTC.

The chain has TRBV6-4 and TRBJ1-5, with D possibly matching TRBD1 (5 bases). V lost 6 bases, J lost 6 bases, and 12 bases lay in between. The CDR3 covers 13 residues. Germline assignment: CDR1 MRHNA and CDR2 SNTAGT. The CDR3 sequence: CASRRQGSQPQHF. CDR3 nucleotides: TGTGCCAGCAGAAGGCAGGGAAGTCAGCCCCAGCATTTT.

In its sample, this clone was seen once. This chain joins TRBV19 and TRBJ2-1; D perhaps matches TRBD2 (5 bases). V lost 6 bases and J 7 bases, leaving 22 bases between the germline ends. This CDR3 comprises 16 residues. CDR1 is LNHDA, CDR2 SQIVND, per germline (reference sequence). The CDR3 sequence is CASRLQGAAAGNEQFF. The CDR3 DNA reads TGTGCCAGTAGGCTCCAAGGAGCGGCGGCTGGGAATGAGCAGTTCTTC.

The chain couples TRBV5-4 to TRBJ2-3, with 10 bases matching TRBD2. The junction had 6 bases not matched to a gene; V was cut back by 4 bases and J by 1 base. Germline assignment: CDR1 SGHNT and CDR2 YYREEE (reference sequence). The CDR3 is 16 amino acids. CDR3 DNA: TGTGCCAGCAGCCCCCGGACTAGCGGAGGCACAGATACGCAGTATTTT. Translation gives CASSPRTSGGTDTQYF.

CDR3: CAISSGTETQYF. CDR3 sequence (DNA): TGTGCCATCAGTAGCGGTACGGAGACCCAGTACTTC. This chain joins TRBV10-3 and TRBJ2-5; the D gene is possibly TRBD2 (5 bases). The germline gives CDR1 ENHRY, CDR2 SYGVKD. The CDR3 is made up of 12 amino acids. Trimming shortened V by 5 bases and J by 5 bases, and 9 bases separated the two germline ends.

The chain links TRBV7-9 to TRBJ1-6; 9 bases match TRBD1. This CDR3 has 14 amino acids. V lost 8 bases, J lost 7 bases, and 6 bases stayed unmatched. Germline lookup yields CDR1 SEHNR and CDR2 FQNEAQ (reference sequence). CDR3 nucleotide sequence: TGTGCCAGCCAGCGGACAGGGGAAAATTCACCCCTCCACTTT. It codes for CASQRTGENSPLHF.